This TCR beta chain was found in a study of shared clonotypes between healthy human individuals. As concerns this clone: Antigen: not known.

Sequencing was performed with immunoSEQ multiplex PCR; in TCRdb, only in-frame clones are kept and a portion is missing. Among millions of clones listed, 85% to 95% were seen once. Study-level results: Represented diversity, genetic and exposure-history alike, was limited by few donors.

Naive-designated CD8 cells lacked CD45RO, were positively enriched for CCR7, and omitted terminally differentiated effector memory CD45RA+ cells. The TCR was taken from a man aged 18-30 years in good health. Some clones in this sample may be carry-over from other donors' samples. Sequencing input: naive CD8+ T cells from PBMCs.

CDR3 residues: CASSLFRWGTDTQYF. In nucleotides, the CDR3 is TGTGCCAGCAGTTTATTCAGGTGGGGCACAGATACGCAGTATTTT. This chain links TRBV28 with TRBJ2-3; D ambiguous. Germline V gene sequence: CDR1 MDHEN, CDR2 SYDVKM. V gave up 1 base and J gave up 1 base, with 9 bases separating them. The CDR3 is made up of 15 amino acids.